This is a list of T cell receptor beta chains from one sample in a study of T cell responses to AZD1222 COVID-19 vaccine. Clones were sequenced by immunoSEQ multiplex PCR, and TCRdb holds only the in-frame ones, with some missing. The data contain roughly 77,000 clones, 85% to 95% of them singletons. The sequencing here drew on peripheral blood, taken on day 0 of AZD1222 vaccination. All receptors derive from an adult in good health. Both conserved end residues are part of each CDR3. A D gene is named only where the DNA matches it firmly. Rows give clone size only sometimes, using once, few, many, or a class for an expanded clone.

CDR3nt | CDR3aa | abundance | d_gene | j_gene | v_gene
TGCGCCAGCAGCTTGGACAGGGGGCTTCAGGGCTACACCTTC | CASSLDRGLQGYTF | once | TRBD1 | TRBJ1-2 | TRBV5-1
TGTGCCAGTAGTATGCGCCAGGGGGCTGATGGCTACACCTTC | CASSMRQGADGYTF | NA | TRBD1 | TRBJ1-2 | TRBV19
TGTGCCAGCAGTTTATCGATCGGGTTAACAGATACGCAGTATTTT | CASSLSIGLTDTQYF | NA | NA | TRBJ2-3 | TRBV27
TGCGCCAGCAGCCAAGACTTTAATTCACCCCTCCACTTT | CASSQDFNSPLHF | NA | NA | TRBJ1-6 | TRBV4-3
TGTGCCAGCAGCTCTCACGGAGGCACTGAAGCTTTCTTT | CASSSHGGTEAFF | NA | NA | TRBJ1-1 | TRBV6-5
TGTGCCAGCACCAGTCTAGCGGGAGCTAATGAGCAGTTCTTC | CASTSLAGANEQFF | NA | TRBD2 | TRBJ2-1 | TRBV2
TGTGCCAGCAGCCCGGGGGGGCCAAGAGATACGCAGTATTTT | CASSPGGPRDTQYF | NA | TRBD2 | TRBJ2-3 | TRBV5-4
TGCGCCAGCAGTCGAGGACTAGCGGGGGCGGACAATGAGCAGTTCTTC | CASSRGLAGADNEQFF | NA | TRBD2 | TRBJ2-1 | TRBV5-1
TGTGCCAGCAGCCAAGATGGAACAGGGATCTACTATGGCTACACCTTC | CASSQDGTGIYYGYTF | NA | NA | TRBJ1-2 | TRBV4-2
TGTGCCTGGAGTACAGGGTCCGCGAACAATCAGCCCCAGCATTTT | CAWSTGSANNQPQHF | NA | NA | TRBJ1-5 | TRBV30
TGTGCCAGCAGTGCGGTGGGTTTTAACTATGGCTACACCTTC | CASSAVGFNYGYTF | NA | NA | TRBJ1-2 | TRBV25-1
TGTGCCTGGAGTTTGAACAGGAACACTGAAGCTTTCTTT | CAWSLNRNTEAFF | NA | NA | TRBJ1-1 | TRBV30
TGTGCCAGCAGCCGCCCGGACAGGGGGCTTGGGACCCAGTACTTC | CASSRPDRGLGTQYF | few | TRBD1 | TRBJ2-5 | TRBV3-1/TRBV3-2
TGTGCCAGCTCGTATAATGGACAGGGAATGAACACTGAAGCTTTCTTT | CASSYNGQGMNTEAFF | NA | TRBD1 | TRBJ1-1 | TRBV18
TGTGCCAGCAGTTTATGGTCAGGAGGGGGTAGCAATCAGCCCCAGCATTTT | CASSLWSGGGSNQPQHF | NA | NA | TRBJ1-5 | TRBV28
TGTGCTACCAAAAGCGGGGGCAATCAGCCCCAGCATTTT | CATKSGGNQPQHF | NA | NA | TRBJ1-5 | TRBV28
TGTGCCAGCAGCCCCCACACTGAAGCTTTCTTT | CASSPHTEAFF | NA | NA | TRBJ1-1 | TRBV11-2
TGTGCCAGCAGGAGGGACAGGGGAGGCTCACCCCTCCACTTT | CASRRDRGGSPLHF | NA | TRBD1 | TRBJ1-6 | TRBV3-1/TRBV3-2
TGCGCCAGCAGCTCGGGGGACGGGCGCACAGATACGCAGTATTTT | CASSSGDGRTDTQYF | NA | NA | TRBJ2-3 | TRBV5-1
TGCGCCAGCAGCCAAGATCGGGGTAGTTATATCGGGACAGGGAATCTCGGCTACACCTTC | CASSQDRGSYIGTGNLGYTF | NA | TRBD1 | TRBJ1-2 | TRBV4-1
TGTGCCACCAGTGTCAGGAGCACTAGCACAGATACGCAGTATTTT | CATSVRSTSTDTQYF | NA | NA | TRBJ2-3 | TRBV24-1
TGTTACTTTGTCCGGCGTACGGAGGTAGGTGAGCAGTTCTTC | CYFVRRTEVGEQFF | NA | NA | TRBJ2-1 | TRBV6-5
TGTGCCAGCAGCCGCACTAACACCGGGGAGCTGTTTTTT | CASSRTNTGELFF | NA | NA | TRBJ2-2 | TRBV9
TGCGCCAGCAGCAAGGGACAACCTGTTGGGTATAATTCACCCCTCCACTTT | CASSKGQPVGYNSPLHF | NA | NA | TRBJ1-6 | TRBV5-1
TGTGCCAGCAGCACGCAGCGGGGGGCAGGAGAGACCCAGTACTTC | CASSTQRGAGETQYF | NA | TRBD2 | TRBJ2-5 | TRBV7-3
TGTGCCAGCAGCCAACAACAGGGCGTCGAGCAGTACTTC | CASSQQQGVEQYF | NA | NA | TRBJ2-7 | TRBV3-1/TRBV3-2
TGCAGCGTTCTGGAGGGAGGAGGTGAAAAACTGTTTTTT | CSVLEGGGEKLFF | NA | NA | TRBJ1-4 | TRBV29-1
TGTGCCAGCAGCCGAACTAGCGGGGGGACCGGCACAGATACGCAGTATTTT | CASSRTSGGTGTDTQYF | NA | TRBD2 | TRBJ2-3 | TRBV7-8
TGCGCCAGCAGCCAACTTAGCGGGGGCACAGATACGCAGTATTTT | CASSQLSGGTDTQYF | NA | TRBD2 | TRBJ2-3 | TRBV4-1
TGTGCTAGTGGACGCGACAGGGAGACTGAAGCTTTCTTT | CASGRDRETEAFF | NA | TRBD1 | TRBJ1-1 | TRBV12-5
TGTGCCAGCAGCTTAATCGGCCAGGGTAGAGAGACCCAGTACTTC | CASSLIGQGRETQYF | NA | NA | TRBJ2-5 | TRBV7-2